This T cell receptor beta chain was obtained from a study of T cell responses to AZD1222 COVID-19 vaccine. The repertoire was sequenced with immunoSEQ multiplex PCR; TCRdb's copy has only in-frame clones and lacks some. The repertoire holds around 160,000 clones, with 92% as singletons. The CDR3 runs 10 residues. Germline V lookup: CDR1 MNHEY, CDR2 SMNVEV (reference sequence). The chain recombines TRBV27 with TRBJ1-2, with no clear D. Sequencing used peripheral blood, obtained 28 days after the second AZD1222 dose. The receptor comes from an adult who received the AZD1222 COVID-19 vaccine. The DNA for the CDR3 is TGTATGGTACGAAACTATGGCTACACCTTC. Its translation: CMVRNYGYTF.